The 26 T cell receptor beta chains given below trace back to one sample, sequenced in a study of T cells after posttransplantation cyclophosphamide. This table comes from immunoSEQ multiplex PCR, and its TCRdb copy is limited to in-frame clones, with some not included. The sample yields tens of thousands of clones, without any singletons. Treatment was busulfan-fludarabine conditioning, a marrow graft, and cyclophosphamide on days +3 and +4. Sequencing was performed on PBMCs, taken after allogeneic stem cell transplant with posttransplant cyclophosphamide. These receptor sequences come from a male patient in his late teens or twenties who received an allogeneic stem cell transplant from a related donor, was CMV-positive, and had no GVHD. Some T cells may be supplied by the graft donor.

In this sample, this clone turned up many times. This chain uses TRBV9 with TRBJ2-7, with 10 bases aligning to TRBD2. Germline V gene sequence: CDR1 SGDLS, CDR2 YYNGEE. Trimming at V came to 7 bases and at J to 3 bases, leaving 7 bases not matched to a gene. The CDR3 length is 14 residues. The CDR3 sequence is CASAIAGGFYEQYF. In nucleotides, the CDR3 is TGTGCCAGCGCGATAGCGGGGGGTTTCTACGAGCAGTACTTC.

This clone appeared many times. The J gene is TRBJ1-2, the V gene TRBV28, with TRBD1 matching 7 bases. Germline CDR1 is MDHEN and CDR2 is SYDVKM. The CDR3 has 13 amino acids. V trimming: 2 bases; J trimming: 8 bases; junction bases outside the gene matches: 5. The CDR3 coding sequence is TGTGCCAGCAGTTTACCGGGCAGGGGGGGCTACACCTTC. This translates into CASSLPGRGGYTF.

This clone is categorized as medium-sized. The chain carries TRBV7-9 and TRBJ2-4, with D maybe TRBD1 (8 bases). Germline values: CDR1 SEHNR, CDR2 FQNEAQ (reference sequence). The CDR3 is 17 amino acids. V lost 0 bases to trimming and J lost 3 bases, with 15 bases between them. CDR3 DNA: TGTGCCAGCAGCTTAGCGGCGGGGGACAGGCTCAAAAACATTCAGTACTTC. Translation: CASSLAAGDRLKNIQYF. Together with reference TRBV7-9 and TRBJ2-4, the CDR3 gives the full variable domain: DTGVSQNPRHKITKRGQNVTFRCDPISEHNRLYWYRQTLGQGPEFLTYFQNEAQLEKSRLLSDRFSAERPKGSFSTLEIQRTEQGDSAMYLCASSLAAGDRLKNIQYFGAGTRLSVL.

This chain uses TRBV2 with TRBJ2-5, with TRBD1 as a possible D gene (6 bases). The J call may be faulty, since TRBJ2-7 better matches the DNA end. The germline V gene encodes CDR1 SNHLY and CDR2 FYNNEI. There are 13 residues in the CDR3. CDR3 DNA: TGTGCCAGCCAACAGGGTAGGCACAACGAGCAGTACTTC. Amino acid sequence: CASQQGRHNEQYF.

This clone was observed many times. This chain uses TRBV7-8 with TRBJ1-6, with unresolved D. Germline V gene sequence: CDR1 SGHVS, CDR2 FQNEAQ. V was cut by 1 base and J by 2 bases, with 12 bases left in between. This CDR3 has 17 amino acids. CDR3 sequence (DNA): TGTGCCAGCAGCTTAGATCGGTTCGGGGCCTATAATTCACCCCTCCACTTT. It translates to CASSLDRFGAYNSPLHF.

By sample fraction, this clone is medium-sized (0.01 to 0.1%). The chain uses TRBV19 and TRBJ2-7, with 9 bases lining up with TRBD1. CDR1 is LNHDA, CDR2 SQIVND, per germline (reference sequence). The length of the CDR3 is 15 residues. Germline trimming cut 1 base from V and 6 bases from J; bases unmatched to any gene: 7. The CDR3 coding sequence is TGTGCCAGTAGTATAGTTTCCGGGACAGGGAGCGAGCAGTACTTC. Translating it yields CASSIVSGTGSEQYF.

This clone was recorded at least ten times. The chain is built from TRBV28 and TRBJ1-3; D gene unclear. Germline CDR1 MDHEN, CDR2 SYDVKM. V lost 5 bases and J lost 2, with 10 bases in between. The CDR3 runs to 14 residues. CDR3 loop: CASSSLLAGNTIYF. The CDR3 DNA sequence: TGTGCCAGCAGTAGCCTTCTAGCTGGAAACACCATATATTTT.

The chain uses TRBV6-1 and TRBJ2-7, with D hard to call. Germline V gives CDR1 MNHNS, CDR2 SASEGT. The length of the CDR3 is 14 residues. The ends were cut back, 4 bases at V and 0 bases at J, with 10 bases in the middle. The CDR3 protein is CASSGAFISYEQYF. As DNA, the CDR3 is TGTGCCAGCAGTGGGGCGTTTATCTCCTACGAGCAGTACTTC.

In its sample, this clone was seen many times. This chain links TRBV29-1 with TRBJ2-1; D might be TRBD1 (5 bases). Trimming removed 7 bases at V and 5 bases at J, with 12 bases between. The CDR3 loop spans 12 amino acids. The germline V gene encodes CDR1 SQVTM and CDR2 ANQGSEA. CDR3 sequence reads: CSEQVTNNEQFF. The CDR3, as DNA: TGCAGCGAACAGGTTACAAACAATGAGCAGTTCTTC.

This clone appeared many times. The chain combines TRBV28 with TRBJ2-2; 10 nucleotides align to TRBD1. Germline CDR1 reads MDHEN; CDR2 reads SYDVKM. With V trimmed by 0 bases and J by 5 bases, 3 bases remained unmatched. The CDR3 covers 16 residues. CDR3 residues: CASSLWVDRGTGELFF. Written as DNA, the CDR3 is TGTGCCAGCAGTTTATGGGTGGACAGGGGGACCGGGGAGCTGTTTTTT.

This clone came up many times. The rearrangement joins TRBV29-1 to TRBJ2-2; 7 nucleotides line up with TRBD2. V dropped 6 bases and J dropped 7; count of bases not matched to a gene: 11. Germline V gene data show CDR1 as SQVTM and CDR2 as ANQGSEA. The CDR3 spans 14 residues. CDR3 in amino acids: CSVGGTGASGELFF. CDR3 coding DNA: TGCAGCGTCGGGGGGACGGGCGCTAGCGGGGAGCTGTTTTTT.

This clone was found many times. V and J are TRBV21-1 and TRBJ2-7; TRBD1, the table's D call, lacks a check against the DNA. TRBV21-1 is an annotated pseudogene. The length of the CDR3 is 14 residues. Here the CDR3 reads CASTIDKGGYEQYF. The DNA of the CDR3 is TGTGCCAGCACCATCGATAAAGGGGGCTACGAGCAGTACTTC.

This clone came up many times. The chain is built from TRBV11-2 and TRBJ2-7; 10 bases agree with TRBD1. Germline V lookup: CDR1 SGHAT, CDR2 FQNNGV. The junction had 5 bases not matched to a gene; V was cut back by 3 bases and J by 3 bases. The CDR3 is 15 residues long. CDR3 protein: CASSFMGQGFYEQYF. CDR3 DNA sequence: TGTGCCAGCAGCTTTATGGGACAGGGGTTCTACGAGCAGTACTTC.

The sample holds many counts of this clone. The CDR3, as DNA: TGTGCCTGGAGTGTACGAGGACAGGGGGGCGGCTACACCTTC. It translates to CAWSVRGQGGGYTF. The chain combines TRBV30 with TRBJ1-2, with 10 nucleotides matching TRBD1. J gave up 8 bases and V 0 bases, and 6 bases lay outside the gene matches. The germline V gene has CDR1 GTSNPN and CDR2 SVGIG (reference sequence). The CDR3 spans 14 residues.

This clone was recorded many times. The chain employs TRBV6-5 and TRBJ2-7; D remains unclear. V was shortened by 0 bases and J by 7 bases, with 10 bases between the two germline ends. In germline, CDR1 is MNHEY, CDR2 SVGAGI. The CDR3 is 13 residues long. The DNA of the CDR3 is TGTGCCAGCAGTTACTCGATGGGCAGGGAGCAGTACTTC. Translated: CASSYSMGREQYF.

This clone has a count of ten or more. The chain uses TRBV7-9 and TRBJ2-1; a possible D gene is TRBD1 (5 bases). Germline loops: CDR1 SEHNR, CDR2 FQNEAQ (reference sequence). Deletions cut 3 bases from V and 6 bases from J, with 15 bases between. The CDR3 totals 15 residues. In DNA form, the CDR3 reads TGTGCCAGCAGCTTCGGACAAGGACGGGTCAATGAGCAGTTCTTC. Amino acid sequence: CASSFGQGRVNEQFF.

This clone appeared many times. The CDR3 nucleotides read TGCAGCGTTGTGGGGACAGACTTCAGCTCCTACGAGCAGTACTTC. Its translation: CSVVGTDFSSYEQYF. This chain connects TRBV29-1 to TRBJ2-7; 7 bases map to TRBD1. The CDR3 totals 15 residues. CDR1 is SQVTM, CDR2 ANQGSEA, per germline. V trimming: 4 bases; J trimming: 0 bases; junction bases outside the gene matches: 9.

This clone was seen repeatedly, ten times or more. V usage is TRBV5-6 and J usage is TRBJ2-7; TRBD2 matches at 9 bases. The CDR3 spans 16 residues. Germline CDR1 SGHDT, CDR2 YYEEEE. After removal of 4 bases from V and 5 bases from J, the junction contained 13 bases not matched to a gene. The CDR3 spells CASSPGGASGKNEQYF. CDR3 DNA sequence: TGTGCCAGCAGCCCCGGGGGGGCTAGCGGGAAAAACGAGCAGTACTTC.

There are many counts of this clone. The rearrangement joins TRBV5-1 to TRBJ2-7; a possible D gene is TRBD2 (5 bases). The V end was cut by 8 bases, the J end by 2 bases, with 17 bases between. The CDR3 has 14 amino acids. Germline CDR1 SGHRS, CDR2 YFSETQ. CDR3 DNA: TGCGCCAGTTCAAAGGACTCAAAGACCTACGAGCAGTACTTC. This encodes CASSKDSKTYEQYF.

This clone was found many times. The chain employs TRBV7-9 and TRBJ1-1; D ambiguous. There are 12 residues in the CDR3. The V end was cut by 2 bases, the J end by 6 bases, with 7 bases between. Germline V CDR1 and CDR2: SEHNR, FQNEAQ (reference sequence). The CDR3 sequence is CASSLITAEAFF. The CDR3 DNA follows: TGTGCCAGCAGCTTAATTACAGCTGAAGCTTTCTTT.

There are many counts of this clone. The J gene is TRBJ1-6, the V gene TRBV25-1, with 7 bases matching TRBD1. The CDR3 is made up of 13 amino acids. V gave up 7 bases and J gave up 10 bases; unmatched junction bases: 7. CDR1 MGHDK and CDR2 SYGVNS come from the germline V gene. CDR3 nucleotide sequence: TGTGCCAGCAACCCGACAGGGACATCACCCCTCCACTTT. Translation gives CASNPTGTSPLHF.

Many counts were recorded for this clone. The chain combines TRBV10-3 with TRBJ2-5; perhaps TRBD2 as D (6 bases). V lost 0 bases to trimming and J lost 4 bases, with 27 bases between them. Per the germline V gene, CDR1 is ENHRY and CDR2 is SYGVKD. The CDR3 loop spans 20 amino acids. CDR3: CAISESHGVLANGVGETQYF. In nucleotides, the CDR3 is TGTGCCATCAGTGAGTCGCATGGTGTGCTAGCGAATGGTGTGGGAGAGACCCAGTACTTC.

This clone appeared many times. V is TRBV18 and J is TRBJ2-7, with D possibly being TRBD2 (6 bases). Trimming took 6 bases from V and 3 from J, leaving 18 bases between them. Germline V gene data show CDR1 as KGHSH and CDR2 as LQKENI. CDR3 length: 15 residues. CDR3 in DNA: TGTGCCAGCTCCCTGGGACTGGAAATTTACTACGAGCAGTACTTC. This translates into CASSLGLEIYYEQYF.

This clone turned up a few times. The rearrangement links TRBV5-1 to TRBJ1-2, with D possibly being TRBD1 (5 bases). Per germline, CDR1 SGHRS and CDR2 YFSETQ. V was trimmed by 2 bases and J by 8 bases, leaving 13 bases between them. The CDR3 covers 13 residues. CDR3 sequence: CASSFGPGGGYTF. The CDR3 DNA reads TGCGCCAGCAGCTTTGGACCGGGGGGGGGCTACACCTTC.

This clone has ten or more counts. J is TRBJ2-5 and V is TRBV29-1; tentative D call: TRBD1 (6 bases). V was trimmed by 3 bases and J by 5 bases, leaving 13 bases between them. Germline V gene data show CDR1 as SQVTM and CDR2 as ANQGSEA. CDR3 size: 13 residues. The CDR3 region has the DNA TGCAGCGTTGAGACAGGCCTGGAGGAGACCCAGTACTTC. Protein product: CSVETGLEETQYF.

This clone was seen more than once but under ten times. This chain connects TRBV27 to TRBJ2-5, with D unclear. V was shortened by 4 bases and J by 5 bases, with 8 bases between the two germline ends. This CDR3 region has 12 residues. The germline V gene has CDR1 MNHEY and CDR2 SMNVEV (reference sequence). CDR3 sequence (DNA): TGTGCCAGCAGTTCCTACGGGGAGACCCAGTACTTC. Amino acid sequence: CASSSYGETQYF.